A single sample is the source of the 26 T cell receptor beta chains below, sequenced in a study of metastatic and nonmetastatic thyroid tumors. MiXCR re-clonotyped the PCR reads for TCRdb. This sample has 89,000 or so clones; around 9.2% occur once, and the top ten carry 8.8%. No patient received treatment before thyroid surgery. The sample consisted of blood. These receptors all come from a female donor with papillary thyroid cancer or a benign thyroid nodule (not recorded which). Some clones in this sample may be carry-over from other donors' samples.

This clone was observed at least ten times. J is TRBJ2-5 and V is TRBV12-3 or TRBV12-4, with D perhaps TRBD2 (5 bases). Trimming removed 6 bases at V and 1 base at J, with 15 bases between. This CDR3 spans 15 amino acids. CDR3 in DNA: TGTGCCAGCAGCGGACTGGGGATGGGCCAAGAGACCCAGTACTTC. Amino acid sequence: CASSGLGMGQETQYF.

The sample holds many counts of this clone. V gene TRBV19 combines with J gene TRBJ1-5; no clear D. Germline V gives CDR1 LNHDA, CDR2 SQIVND (reference sequence). The CDR3 loop spans 15 amino acids. The V and J ends lost 3 bases and 0 bases respectively, with 9 bases between them. This CDR3 reads CASSIAGVSNQPQHF. The CDR3 DNA reads TGTGCCAGTAGTATTGCAGGAGTTAGCAATCAGCCCCAGCATTTT.

This clone was seen ten or more times. This chain joins TRBV10-1 and TRBJ2-1; maybe TRBD1 (5 bases). The germline V gene has CDR1 WNHNN and CDR2 SYGVQD (reference sequence). This CDR3 has 14 amino acids. V was trimmed by 3 bases and J by 3 bases, leaving 9 bases between them. CDR3 coding DNA: TGCGCCAGCAGTGAAGGCGACAGCTACAATGAGCAGTTCTTC. It translates to CASSEGDSYNEQFF.

To note about this clone: A read error may be the cause here, since a much bigger clone is one base away. The chain uses TRBV5-1 and TRBJ2-3, with 8 bases aligning to TRBD1. This CDR3 contains 15 residues. With 4 bases clipped from V and 3 bases from J, the junction kept 7 bases outside the gene matches. CDR1 SGHRS and CDR2 YFSETQ come from the germline V gene. CDR3 DNA sequence: TGCGCCAGCAGCCTTGGGACAGGACAGACAGATACGCAGTATTTT. It encodes CASSLGTGQTDTQYF.

This clone appeared many times. This chain uses TRBV19 with TRBJ1-1; D ambiguous. Between the trimmed V and J ends, which lost 8 bases and 0 bases, there was a span of 13 bases. Germline V gene sequence: CDR1 LNHDA, CDR2 SQIVND (reference sequence). The length of the CDR3 is 14 residues. The CDR3 protein is CASARQVMNTEAFF. The CDR3 region has the DNA TGTGCCAGTGCCCGACAAGTCATGAACACTGAAGCTTTCTTT.

On this clone: A read error is possible here, since a much larger clone lies one base away. The rearrangement joins TRBV7-6 to TRBJ2-5, with D possibly being TRBD2 (6 bases). The CDR3 consists of 15 residues. Germline V lookup: CDR1 SGHVS, CDR2 FNYEAQ. V shed 0 bases and J shed 5 bases, with 13 bases lying between them. CDR3 DNA: TGTGCCAGCAGCTTAGCGGGGGGTACTCTGGAGACCCAGTACTTC. Its translation: CASSLAGGTLETQYF.

This clone was observed a handful of times. This sequence may be a read error, since a much larger clone differs from it by one base. The V and J genes are TRBV5-1 and TRBJ2-1, with 7 bases matching TRBD2. Germline V gene data show CDR1 as SGHRS and CDR2 as YFSETQ. The CDR3 has 13 residues. CDR3 sequence: CASSLMLAGEQLF. CDR3 DNA: TGCGCCAGCAGCTTGATGTTAGCGGGTGAGCAGTTATTC.

In this sample, this clone turned up many times. The chain links TRBV6-2 or TRBV6-3 to TRBJ2-7; 15 bases align to TRBD2. CDR3 length equals 16 residues. The germline gives CDR1 MNHEY, CDR2 SVGEGT. V trimming: 2 bases; J trimming: 2 bases; junction bases outside the gene matches: 1. The CDR3 DNA reads as TGTGCCAGCAGTTACGGGACTAGCGGGGGGACCTACGAGCAGTACTTC. This translates into CASSYGTSGGTYEQYF.

This clone was found many times. This same CDR3 is encoded by further DNA sequences in the sample. The chain carries TRBV10-3 and TRBJ2-1, with D perhaps matching TRBD1 or TRBD2 (5 bases each). The length of the CDR3 is 12 residues. Trimming shortened V by 10 bases and J by 9 bases, and 16 bases separated the two germline ends. Germline V lookup: CDR1 ENHRY, CDR2 SYGVKD. The CDR3 region is CATGPGAGEQFF. The DNA of the CDR3 is TGTGCCACGGGGCCCGGGGCTGGTGAGCAGTTCTTC.

The rearrangement links TRBV6-5 to TRBJ2-3; 7 bases match TRBD1. Germline V CDR1 and CDR2: MNHEY, SVGAGI. V shed 2 bases, J shed 2 bases, and the junction held 7 bases outside the gene matches. CDR3 size: 16 residues. The CDR3 DNA follows: TGTGCCAGCAGTTACACAGGGGAAACTTACACAGATACGCAGTATTTT. Amino acid sequence: CASSYTGETYTDTQYF.

This clone appeared many times. The J gene is TRBJ2-7, the V gene TRBV9, with unresolved D. Trimming cost V 0 bases and J 0 bases, with 7 bases left between them. There are 14 residues in the CDR3. Germline V gives CDR1 SGDLS, CDR2 YYNGEE. The CDR3 sequence is CASSVGRSSYEQYF. CDR3 in DNA: TGTGCCAGCAGCGTAGGGCGGAGCTCCTACGAGCAGTACTTC.

This clone came up many times. The V call is TRBV27, the J call TRBJ1-6; 7 bases agree with TRBD1. Germline values: CDR1 MNHEY, CDR2 SMNVEV (reference sequence). Trimming cost V 6 bases and J 9 bases; bases outside gene matches: 14. This CDR3 comprises 16 residues. The CDR3 protein is CASSPAGDRAGSPLHF. CDR3 coding DNA: TGTGCCAGCAGCCCTGCGGGCGACAGGGCGGGTTCACCCCTCCACTTT.

In its sample, this clone was seen many times. The rearrangement links TRBV27 to TRBJ1-2, with 7 bases fitting TRBD1. This CDR3 spans 15 amino acids. The germline V gene encodes CDR1 MNHEY and CDR2 SMNVEV (reference sequence). V was pared by 8 bases and J by 4 bases, with 13 bases of the junction left unmatched. Here the CDR3 reads CASGIGGGVSYGYTF. DNA of the CDR3: TGTGCCAGCGGAATCGGAGGGGGCGTCTCCTATGGCTACACCTTC.

About this clone: One end of the junction does not line up with germline, which may come from a read error. This chain uses TRBV7-6 with TRBJ2-5, with 11 bases aligning to TRBD1. CDR1 and CDR2 (germline): SGHVS, FNYEAQ. CDR3 length: 19 amino acids. CDR3: CAISPGTGGGLGFQETQYF. The CDR3 bases are TGTGCCATCAGCCCCGGGACAGGGGGAGGGTTAGGGTTCCAAGAGACCCAGTACTTC. The complete variable domain, with remaining parts taken from reference TRBV7-6 and TRBJ2-5, reads GAGVSQSPRYKVTKRGQDVALRCDPISGHVSLYWYRQALGQGPEFLTYFNYEAQQDKSGLPNDRFSAERPEGSISTLTIQRTEQRDSAMYRCAISPGTGGGLGFQETQYFGPGTRLLVL.

This chain links TRBV14 with TRBJ2-3; 15 bases map to TRBD2. CDR1 is SGHDN, CDR2 FVKESK, per germline. The CDR3 consists of 21 residues. With V trimmed by 0 bases and J by 0 bases, 10 bases remained unmatched. The DNA of the CDR3 is TGTGCCAGCAGCCAAGATCCCCCCGGACTAGCGGGGGGGCCGAGCACAGATACGCAGTATTTT. Translated, it gives CASSQDPPGLAGGPSTDTQYF.

This clone was picked up a small number of times. The CDR3 sequence is CGAGVPGQGSGNTIYF. For the CDR3, the DNA is TGCGGCGCAGGGGTTCCGGGACAGGGCTCTGGAAACACCATATATTTT. The chain has TRBV29-1 and TRBJ1-3; the match to TRBD1 covers 9 bases. The CDR3 has 16 residues. Germline loops: CDR1 SQVTM, CDR2 ANQGSEA.

This clone was recorded a few times. Since a much larger clone is just one base distant, this may be a read error. The chain links TRBV20-1 to TRBJ1-5; unclear D gene. The CDR3 runs to 15 residues. Looked up from germline, CDR1 is DFQATT and CDR2 is SNEGSKA (reference sequence). Trimming pared 1 base from V and 1 base from J, leaving 11 bases between. DNA for the CDR3: TGCAGTGCTAGAGTCGGGTCAGCGAGCAATCAGCCCCAGCATTTT. This sequence encodes CSARVGSASNQPQHF.

This clone was counted many times. This chain connects TRBV9 to TRBJ1-2, with a weak D call TRBD1 (5 bases). The V gene lost 0 bases and the J gene lost 4 bases, with 10 bases spanning the gap. The CDR3 runs to 14 residues. The germline V gene encodes CDR1 SGDLS and CDR2 YYNGEE. This chain's CDR3 is CASSVDGGGYGYTF. Written as DNA, the CDR3 is TGTGCCAGCAGCGTAGATGGGGGTGGCTATGGCTACACCTTC.

This clone was found many times. The chain joins TRBV3-1 to TRBJ1-3, with D hard to call. V shed 1 base and J shed 2 bases, with 15 bases lying between them. This CDR3 has 17 amino acids. Germline CDR1 and CDR2: LGHDT and YNNKEL (reference sequence). CDR3 sequence (DNA): TGTGCCAGCAGCCAAGGACTAAGTGGGTCGACTGGAAACACCATATATTTT. As protein: CASSQGLSGSTGNTIYF.

This chain joins TRBV20-1 and TRBJ2-1; D is perhaps TRBD2 (5 bases). The CDR3 has 12 residues. Trimming cost V 3 bases and J 10 bases, with 13 bases left between them. Germline V gene sequence: CDR1 DFQATT, CDR2 SNEGSKA (reference sequence). CDR3 amino acids: CSASGGRVEQFF. DNA of the CDR3: TGCAGTGCTAGTGGAGGCCGGGTGGAGCAGTTCTTC.

In this sample, this clone turned up a few times. This chain connects TRBV6-1 to TRBJ1-6; 9 bases agree with TRBD1. CDR3 length: 16 amino acids. The V and J ends lost 1 base and 3 bases, in that order; junction bases with no gene match: 1. Looked up from germline, CDR1 is MNHNS and CDR2 is SASEGT. This chain's CDR3 is CASSEETGGYNSPLHF. CDR3 bases: TGTGCCAGCAGTGAAGAGACAGGGGGCTATAATTCACCCCTCCACTTT.

This clone was seen many times. This rearrangement joins TRBV27 to TRBJ1-6; TRBD1 agrees at 7 bases. From germline, CDR1 is MNHEY and CDR2 SMNVEV (reference sequence). CDR3 length equals 13 residues. Trimming at V came to 7 bases and at J to 6 bases, leaving 3 bases not matched to a gene. In nucleotides, the CDR3 is TGTGCCAGCACCCGGGACAGTAATTCACCCCTCCACTTT. Its translation: CASTRDSNSPLHF.

At least ten counts were recorded for this clone. This chain connects TRBV12-3 or TRBV12-4 to TRBJ1-3; D ambiguous. V lost 11 bases, J lost 4 bases, and 15 bases lay in between. This CDR3 is 13 amino acids long. CDR3 in amino acids: CAGVGSLGNTIYF. Here the CDR3 DNA reads TGTGCCGGGGTGGGCAGTTTGGGAAACACCATATATTTT.

This clone was picked up many times. The gene calls are TRBV7-2 and TRBJ2-5, with a tentative D call TRBD2 (5 bases). Trimming left V 2 bases short and J 4 bases short, with 17 bases between. The CDR3 extends over 16 amino acids. Per germline, CDR1 SGHTA and CDR2 FQGNSA. CDR3 in amino acids: CASSLRLARERETQYF. CDR3 sequence (DNA): TGTGCCAGCAGCTTAAGGCTAGCTCGGGAAAGAGAGACCCAGTACTTC.

This clone was seen a handful of times. With a much larger clone just one base away, this may be a read error. This chain links TRBV2 with TRBJ2-1, with TRBD2 identical over 8 bases. Germline CDR1 SNHLY, CDR2 FYNNEI. The CDR3 extends over 15 amino acids. Trimming cost V 6 bases and J 6 bases; bases outside gene matches: 10. Here the CDR3 DNA reads TGTGCCAGCAGAATACTAGCGGTGGGGTCCAATGAGCAGTTCTTC. Protein: CASRILAVGSNEQFF.

The chain recombines TRBV20-1 with TRBJ1-2; maybe TRBD1 (5 bases). The ends were cut back, 0 bases at V and 12 bases at J, with 11 bases in the middle. Germline V gives CDR1 DFQATT, CDR2 SNEGSKA (reference sequence). This CDR3 comprises 11 residues. The CDR3 sequence: CSARESGQNTF. The CDR3 coding sequence is TGCAGTGCTAGAGAATCAGGGCAAAACACCTTC.